The TCR beta chain described here comes from a study of T cell responses to AZD1222 COVID-19 vaccine. Study-level information: Second doses that came at about 4 or about 12 weeks were put together. Overall study findings and caveats: A reported finding is that nearly half of spike-specific TCRs target unmutated variant regions. In all cases, repertoires were sampled only after the peak T cell response.

To note about this clone: Antigen: not known. Other DNA sequences in this sample translate to the same CDR3.

Germline-derived CDR1 and CDR2 are LNHDA and SQIVND (reference sequence). V lost 3 bases and J lost 9, with 24 bases in between. This CDR3 spans 17 amino acids. This table comes from immunoSEQ multiplex PCR, and its TCRdb copy is limited to in-frame clones, with some not included. The table has approximately 82,000 clones, more than 90% seen once. The source was peripheral blood, collected on day 0 of AZD1222 vaccination. This clonotype originated in an adult in good health. The chain recombines TRBV19 with TRBJ2-1; TRBD2 is a possible D gene (7 bases). CDR3: CASSIDLSTGGGGEQFF. The CDR3 DNA reads as TGTGCCAGTAGTATCGATCTATCGACCGGAGGGGGGGGTGAGCAGTTCTTC.